This T cell receptor (beta chain) was recovered during a study of T-cell memory formation after mild COVID-19. TCRdb passed the 5' RACE reads through MiXCR, listing each CDR3 protein once. The table lists roughly 49,000 distinct CDR3 sequences, around 25% of them singletons, with around 45% in the top ten. For this clonotype: Antigen: not known.

Whole-study results and caveats: While clones contracting from day 15 to 85 were balanced between CD4 and CD8, later expanders leaned CD4+. The finding that pre-infection memory included some responding clones suggested that cross-reactive memory joined. Clones that contracted clustered mainly in CM and EM if CD4+ and in EMRA if CD8+. Researchers could not confirm that second-wave clones peaking on day 37 targeted SARS-CoV-2.

This sequence was found in a man in his late teens or twenties who had mild COVID-19 (a few samples of this study predate the infection). Cell type and time point are not known. Input material: PBMCs or a T cell subset sorted from them (not recorded which).

The DNA of the CDR3 is TGTGCCAGCAGACGACCGAGGGTGGGACTGTCATATGGCTACACCTTC. Amino acid sequence: CASRRPRVGLSYGYTF. The chain couples TRBV11-2 to TRBJ1-2, with a possible D match to TRBD1 (5 bases). Trimming removed 6 bases from V and 5 bases from J, with 22 bases in between. The CDR3 sequence is 16 residues long. Germline CDR1 and CDR2: SGHAT and FQNNGV.